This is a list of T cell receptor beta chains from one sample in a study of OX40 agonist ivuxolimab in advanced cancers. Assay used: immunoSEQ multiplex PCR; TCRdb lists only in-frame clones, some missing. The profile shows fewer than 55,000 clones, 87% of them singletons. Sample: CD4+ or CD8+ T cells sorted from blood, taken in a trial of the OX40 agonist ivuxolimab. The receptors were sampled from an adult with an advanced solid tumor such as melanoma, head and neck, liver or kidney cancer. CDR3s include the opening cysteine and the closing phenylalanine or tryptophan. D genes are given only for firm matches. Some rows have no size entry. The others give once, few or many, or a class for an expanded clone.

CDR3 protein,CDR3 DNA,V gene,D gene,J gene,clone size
CASSPTNEHTQYF,TGTGCCAGCAGTCCTACGAACGAACATACGCAGTATTTT,TRBV28,NA,TRBJ2-3,NA
CASSLEGRGGNSPLHF,TGTGCCAGCAGCTTGGAGGGCAGGGGTGGTAATTCACCCCTCCACTTT,TRBV5-6,NA,TRBJ1-6,NA
CSVVGQDGETQYF,TGCAGCGTTGTAGGGCAGGATGGGGAGACCCAGTACTTC,TRBV29-1,NA,TRBJ2-5,NA
CASSQGLAGGNSQFF,TGTGCCAGCAGCCAGGGACTAGCGGGAGGCAACTCGCAGTTCTTC,TRBV14,TRBD2,TRBJ2-1,once
CASSSGGLTEAFF,TGTGCCAGCAGTTCCGGGGGGCTAACTGAAGCTTTCTTT,TRBV6-5,NA,TRBJ1-1,NA
CASSPLAGSYNEQFF,TGTGCCAGCTCACCTCTAGCGGGCTCCTACAATGAGCAGTTCTTC,TRBV18,TRBD2,TRBJ2-1,NA
CASSLEGYGYTF,TGTGCCAGCAGCTTAGAGGGGTATGGCTACACCTTC,TRBV7-9,NA,TRBJ1-2,NA
CASSLGSGGARDTQYF,TGTGCCAGCAGCTTGGGTAGCGGGGGGGCTAGAGATACGCAGTATTTT,TRBV5-8,TRBD2,TRBJ2-3,once
CASSIGVPNTEAFF,TGTGCCAGCTCCATAGGTGTCCCGAACACTGAAGCTTTCTTT,TRBV28,NA,TRBJ1-1,NA
CSVGDSPEAFF,TGCAGCGTTGGGGACAGTCCTGAAGCTTTCTTT,TRBV29-1,TRBD1,TRBJ1-1,NA
CASSPPPSVLSTDTQYF,TGTGCCAGCAGTCCGCCCCCTAGCGTCCTGAGCACAGATACGCAGTATTTT,TRBV28,NA,TRBJ2-3,once
CASSPRTVKDTQYF,TGTGCCAGCTCACCCCGGACAGTCAAGGATACGCAGTATTTT,TRBV18,NA,TRBJ2-3,NA
CASSESFQASTDTQYF,TGTGCCAGCAGTGAATCATTCCAGGCGAGCACAGATACGCAGTATTTT,TRBV6-1,NA,TRBJ2-3,NA
CASNTDYSTDTQYF,TGCGCCAGCAATACGGACTATAGCACAGATACGCAGTATTTT,TRBV5-1,NA,TRBJ2-3,NA
CASSPSRTINTDTQYF,TGTGCCAGCTCACCAAGTCGGACTATAAACACAGATACGCAGTATTTT,TRBV18,NA,TRBJ2-3,NA